Below, one T cell receptor (beta chain) is given with its context. The repertoire was sequenced with immunoSEQ multiplex PCR; TCRdb's copy has only in-frame clones and lacks some. The sample holds 90,000 to 150,000 clones; about 89% are singletons and the top ten take 7.8%. This sample was included in a study of control samples from healthy donors and cancer patients. Germline V gene data show CDR1 as KGHDR and CDR2 as SFDVKD. The CDR3 spans 19 residues. V was pared by 2 bases and J by 2 bases, with 23 bases between. J is TRBJ2-5 and V is TRBV24-1; TRBD1 is a possible D gene (6 bases). The sample consisted of blood. The TCR sequence derives from a woman in her late teens or twenties in good health. Here the CDR3 DNA reads TGTGCCACCAGTGATTCGCGACCCATGGTCGGACAGAAACAAGAGACCCAGTACTTC. Protein sequence: CATSDSRPMVGQKQETQYF.